Following are 22 T cell receptor beta chains from one sample sequenced in a study of cytomegalovirus exposure and HLA in healthy donors. The PCR made use of 60 Vbeta and 13 Jbeta primers. Repertoires were generated with immunoSEQ multiplex PCR, while TCRdb's copy carries only in-frame clones and drops some. The data show some 150,000 clones, with over 70% seen just once and around 4.5% held by the top ten. Sequenced input: PBMCs. The receptors here all came from a young man in good health and CMV-seronegative.

This clone has more than one count but fewer than ten. This chain connects TRBV19 to TRBJ2-2, with 10 bases identical to TRBD1. The V and J ends lost 10 bases and 5 bases, in that order; junction bases with no gene match: 10. From germline, CDR1 is LNHDA and CDR2 SQIVND (reference sequence). The CDR3 length is 15 residues. CDR3 loop: CATMRDRGITGELFF. In DNA, the CDR3 is TGTGCCACGATGCGGGACAGGGGTATTACCGGGGAGCTGTTTTTT.

The rearrangement links TRBV29-1 to TRBJ2-1; 7 nucleotides agree with TRBD1. CDR1 and CDR2 (germline): SQVTM, ANQGSEA. V dropped 8 bases and J dropped 6; count of bases not matched to a gene: 10. The CDR3 has 13 residues. The chain's CDR3 is CSSRPTGVNEQFF. CDR3 DNA: TGCAGCTCTCGCCCCACAGGGGTCAATGAGCAGTTCTTC.

The V gene is TRBV6-5, the J gene TRBJ2-5; TRBD1 is a possible D gene (5 bases). Germline loops: CDR1 MNHEY, CDR2 SVGAGI. The CDR3 consists of 15 residues. Trimming stripped 7 bases from V and 5 bases from J, with 20 bases between. The CDR3 here is CASTVKWWGTETQYF. The CDR3 bases are TGTGCCAGCACTGTGAAGTGGTGGGGCACGGAGACCCAGTACTTC.

This clone was detected only once. The gene calls are TRBV6-6 and TRBJ1-5; no definite D call. The CDR3 sequence is 14 residues long. Trimming left V 4 bases short and J 4 bases short, with 11 bases between. The germline V gene encodes CDR1 MNHNY and CDR2 SVGAGI (reference sequence). The CDR3 loop reads CASSSEGNNQPQHF. DNA of the CDR3: TGTGCCAGCAGTTCCGAGGGAAATAATCAGCCCCAGCATTTT.

The chain joins TRBV7-2 to TRBJ1-4, with a tentative D call TRBD1 (5 bases). The V and J ends lost 3 bases and 4 bases respectively, with 9 bases between them. Germline V lookup: CDR1 SGHTA, CDR2 FQGNSA. The CDR3 runs to 14 residues. CDR3 nucleotides: TGTGCCAGCAGCTTGGGGCCGGTTAATGAAAAACTGTTTTTT. It encodes CASSLGPVNEKLFF.

The gene calls are TRBV28 and TRBJ2-7; 10 bases align to TRBD1. This CDR3 spans 14 amino acids. From germline, CDR1 is MDHEN and CDR2 SYDVKM. With V trimmed by 7 bases and J by 6 bases, 9 bases remained unmatched. The CDR3 here is CASTPGTGVGEQYF. CDR3 nucleotides: TGTGCCAGCACCCCCGGGACAGGGGTAGGCGAGCAGTACTTC.

The V call is TRBV4-1, the J call TRBJ1-1, with D hard to call. The germline V gene encodes CDR1 MGHRA and CDR2 YSYEKL. V was clipped by 5 bases and J by 6 bases, with 16 bases between them. This CDR3 is 14 amino acids long. DNA of the CDR3: TGCGCCAGCAGCTCAACCGCCCCGTACTCTGAAGCTTTCTTT. This translates into CASSSTAPYSEAFF.

This clone has a handful of counts. This chain connects TRBV7-8 to TRBJ1-4; D not resolved. The CDR3 sequence is 17 residues long. Germline V gene sequence: CDR1 SGHVS, CDR2 FQNEAQ. The ends were cut back, 1 base at V and 5 bases at J, with 17 bases in the middle. The CDR3 coding sequence is TGTGCCAGCAGCTTAGAGGCCAGTCCAACTACGAATGAAAAACTGTTTTTT. This translates into CASSLEASPTTNEKLFF.

The chain employs TRBV4-2 and TRBJ2-7; TRBD2 matches 9 bases. Germline CDR1 LGHNA, CDR2 YNFKEQ. This CDR3 region has 17 residues. With V trimmed by 4 bases and J by 3 bases, 13 bases remained unmatched. The CDR3 bases are TGTGCCAGCAGCCCCCACGGGGGAGCGGGAGGCCTCTACGAGCAGTACTTC. This gives the protein CASSPHGGAGGLYEQYF.

J is TRBJ2-7 and V is TRBV6-5; TRBD1 matches 9 bases. The CDR3 runs 15 residues. V was pared by 4 bases and J by 3 bases, with 7 bases of the junction left unmatched. Germline CDR1 MNHEY, CDR2 SVGAGI. The CDR3 DNA sequence: TGTGCCAGCAGTTCCTTGACAGGGGGTCGCTACGAGCAGTACTTC. Protein product: CASSSLTGGRYEQYF.

The rearrangement joins TRBV9 to TRBJ2-7; the D is unclear. CDR3 length equals 14 residues. The V and J ends lost 0 bases and 3 bases respectively, with 10 bases between them. From germline, CDR1 is SGDLS and CDR2 YYNGEE. The CDR3 nucleotides read TGTGCCAGCAGCGTAGGCGGTGAACACTACGAGCAGTACTTC. The encoded protein is CASSVGGEHYEQYF. The full variable domain, rest sourced from reference TRBV9 and TRBJ2-7, is DSGVTQTPKHLITATGQRVTLRCSPRSGDLSVYWYQQSLDQGLQFLIQYYNGEERAKGNILERFSAQQFPDLHSELNLSSLELGDSALYFCASSVGGEHYEQYFGPGTRLTVT.

The chain joins TRBV6-1 to TRBJ2-5, with 8 bases identical to TRBD2. CDR1 MNHNS and CDR2 SASEGT come from the germline V gene. Trimming cost V 4 bases and J 5 bases; bases outside gene matches: 15. The CDR3 has 17 amino acids. The CDR3 loop reads CASSAGLVGRNGETQYF. The CDR3 DNA reads TGTGCCAGCAGTGCGGGACTAGTCGGGCGGAATGGGGAGACCCAGTACTTC.

This chain joins TRBV30 and TRBJ2-3, with D tentatively TRBD1 (6 bases). The ends were cut back, 3 bases at V and 2 bases at J, with 15 bases in the middle. The CDR3 contains 15 residues. Germline CDR1 reads GTSNPN; CDR2 reads SVGIG (reference sequence). The CDR3 loop is CAWRWTDPYTDTQYF. CDR3 bases: TGTGCCTGGAGGTGGACAGACCCTTACACAGATACGCAGTATTTT.

The CDR3 protein is CASSVGQGARDEQFF. In DNA form, the CDR3 reads TGTGCCAGCAGCGTAGGACAGGGGGCTAGGGATGAGCAGTTCTTC. The chain has TRBV9 and TRBJ2-1; 10 nucleotides line up with TRBD1. This CDR3 spans 15 amino acids. J gave up 8 bases and V 0 bases, and 5 bases lay outside the gene matches. In germline, CDR1 is SGDLS, CDR2 YYNGEE.

This clone was seen a single time. The chain recombines TRBV28 with TRBJ2-7; 7 bases are a match to TRBD1. V shed 5 bases, J shed 4 bases, and the junction held 8 bases outside the gene matches. Germline V lookup: CDR1 MDHEN, CDR2 SYDVKM. The CDR3 totals 14 residues. The CDR3 sequence: CASSARQGGYEQYF. Written as DNA, the CDR3 is TGTGCCAGCAGTGCCCGACAGGGTGGTTACGAGCAGTACTTC.

The gene calls are TRBV7-9 and TRBJ1-5, with D uncertain. CDR3 length: 14 amino acids. Germline assignment: CDR1 SEHNR and CDR2 FQNEAQ (reference sequence). Between the trimmed V and J ends, which lost 6 bases and 1 base, there was a span of 10 bases. The CDR3 region is CASRPVGSNQPQHF. CDR3 DNA: TGTGCCAGCAGGCCCGTCGGGAGCAATCAGCCCCAGCATTTT.

The chain combines TRBV18 with TRBJ2-7, with TRBD1 identical over 7 bases. Germline trimming cut 2 bases from V and 4 bases from J; bases unmatched to any gene: 5. This CDR3 is 14 amino acids long. Germline assignment: CDR1 KGHSH and CDR2 LQKENI. Written as DNA, the CDR3 is TGTGCCAGCTCACCAGGGACAGAACCTTACGAGCAGTACTTC. Translated, it gives CASSPGTEPYEQYF.

The rearrangement uses TRBV30 and TRBJ2-5; 8 nucleotides line up with TRBD2. The CDR3 contains 15 residues. The germline CDR1 and CDR2 sequences are GTSNPN and SVGIG (reference sequence). Trimming took 0 bases from V and 7 from J; bases not matched to a gene: 10. CDR3 protein: CAWSVISSGRGTQYF. The DNA of the CDR3 is TGTGCCTGGAGTGTTATTTCGAGCGGGAGAGGGACCCAGTACTTC.

V usage is TRBV19 and J usage is TRBJ1-2; D possibly corresponds to TRBD1 (6 bases). V shed 3 bases and J shed 0 bases, with 11 bases lying between them. The CDR3 loop spans 15 amino acids. Germline V gene lookup returns CDR1 LNHDA and CDR2 SQIVND (reference sequence). The DNA of the CDR3 is TGTGCCAGTAGTATGGACAGAGGAGCTAACTATGGCTACACCTTC. Translating gives CASSMDRGANYGYTF.

The CDR3 spells CASSPPVEQLTGELFF. The CDR3 DNA follows: TGTGCCAGCTCACCACCAGTGGAACAGCTTACCGGGGAGCTGTTTTTT. V is TRBV18 and J is TRBJ2-2; D is unresolved. The CDR3 runs 16 residues. CDR1 is KGHSH, CDR2 LQKENI, per germline. V was cut by 0 bases and J by 5 bases, with 13 bases left in between. Complete variable domain (other parts from reference TRBV18 and TRBJ2-2): NAGVMQNPRHLVRRRGQEARLRCSPMKGHSHVYWYRQLPEEGLKFMVYLQKENIIDESGMPKERFSAEFPKEGPSILRIQQVVRGDSAAYFCASSPPVEQLTGELFFGEGSRLTVL.

The rearrangement joins TRBV10-3 to TRBJ1-2; D might be TRBD1 (5 bases). V lost 4 bases and J lost 5, with 17 bases in between. Germline V gene data show CDR1 as ENHRY and CDR2 as SYGVKD. This CDR3 spans 15 amino acids. CDR3: CAISVKSTVGYGYTF. In DNA, the CDR3 is TGTGCCATCAGTGTAAAGTCGACAGTGGGATATGGCTACACCTTC.

To note about this clone: This same CDR3 is encoded by further DNA sequences in the sample. The chain employs TRBV5-4 and TRBJ2-7; TRBD1 aligns across 9 bases. The J segment lost 5 bases and the V segment lost 4 bases, leaving 10 bases of the junction unmatched. The CDR3 totals 15 residues. Germline CDR1 SGHNT, CDR2 YYREEE (reference sequence). Here the CDR3 DNA reads TGTGCCAGCAGCCCGGGACAGGGAATCCTCAACGAGCAGTACTTC. Its protein is CASSPGQGILNEQYF. The full variable domain, in which reference TRBV5-4 and TRBJ2-7 provide the parts outside the CDR3, is ETGVTQSPTHLIKTRGQQVTLRCSSQSGHNTVSWYQQALGQGPQFIFQYYREEENGRGNFPPRFSGLQFPNYSSELNVNALELDDSALYLCASSPGQGILNEQYFGPGTRLTVT.